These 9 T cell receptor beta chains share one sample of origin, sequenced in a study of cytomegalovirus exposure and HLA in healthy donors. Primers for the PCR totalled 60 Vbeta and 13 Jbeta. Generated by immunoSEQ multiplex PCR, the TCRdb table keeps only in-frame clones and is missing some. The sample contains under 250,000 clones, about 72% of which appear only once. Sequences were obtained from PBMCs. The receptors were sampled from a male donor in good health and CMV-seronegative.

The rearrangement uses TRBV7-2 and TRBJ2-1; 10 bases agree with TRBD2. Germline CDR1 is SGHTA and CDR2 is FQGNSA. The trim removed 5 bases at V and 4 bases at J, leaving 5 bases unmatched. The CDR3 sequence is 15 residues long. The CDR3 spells CASSLGTSVYNEQFF. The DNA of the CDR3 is TGTGCCAGCAGCCTTGGGACTAGCGTATACAATGAGCAGTTCTTC.

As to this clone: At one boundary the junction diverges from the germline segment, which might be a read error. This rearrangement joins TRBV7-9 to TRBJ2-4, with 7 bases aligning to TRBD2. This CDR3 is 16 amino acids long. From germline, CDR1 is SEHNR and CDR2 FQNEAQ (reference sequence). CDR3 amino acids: CSSSLVERAGENIQYF. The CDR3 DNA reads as TGTTCCAGCAGCTTAGTAGAGAGGGCGGGAGAGAACATTCAGTACTTC.

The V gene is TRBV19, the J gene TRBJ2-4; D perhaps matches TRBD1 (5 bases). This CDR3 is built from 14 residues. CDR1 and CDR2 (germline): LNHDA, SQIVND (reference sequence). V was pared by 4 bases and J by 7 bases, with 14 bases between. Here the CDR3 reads CASSKIRASNIQYF. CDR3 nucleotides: TGTGCCAGTAGTAAAATCAGGGCTTCGAACATTCAGTACTTC.

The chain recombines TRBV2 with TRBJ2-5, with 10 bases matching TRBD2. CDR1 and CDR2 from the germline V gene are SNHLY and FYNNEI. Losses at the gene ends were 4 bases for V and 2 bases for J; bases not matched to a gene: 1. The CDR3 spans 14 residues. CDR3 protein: CASSVLAGQETQYF. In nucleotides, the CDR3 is TGTGCCAGCAGTGTACTAGCGGGACAAGAGACCCAGTACTTC.

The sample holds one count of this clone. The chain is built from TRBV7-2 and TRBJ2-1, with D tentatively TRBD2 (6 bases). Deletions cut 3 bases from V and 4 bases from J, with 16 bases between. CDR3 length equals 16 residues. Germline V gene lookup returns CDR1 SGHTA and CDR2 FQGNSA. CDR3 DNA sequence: TGTGCCAGCAGCTTCGCCGGGACTCGAGCTTACAATGAGCAGTTCTTC. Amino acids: CASSFAGTRAYNEQFF.

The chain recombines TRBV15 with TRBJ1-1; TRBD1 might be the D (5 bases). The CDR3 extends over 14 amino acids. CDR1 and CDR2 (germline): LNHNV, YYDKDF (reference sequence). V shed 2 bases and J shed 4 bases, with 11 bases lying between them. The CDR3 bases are TGTGCCACCAGCAGACAGGGAGGAGGCACTGAAGCTTTCTTT. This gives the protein CATSRQGGGTEAFF.

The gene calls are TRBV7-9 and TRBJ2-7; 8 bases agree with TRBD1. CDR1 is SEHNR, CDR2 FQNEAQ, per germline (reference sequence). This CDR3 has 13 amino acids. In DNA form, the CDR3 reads TGTTCCAGCAGCTTAGAGGACAGGGAAGAGTACGTAGTC. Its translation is CSSSLEDREEYVV.

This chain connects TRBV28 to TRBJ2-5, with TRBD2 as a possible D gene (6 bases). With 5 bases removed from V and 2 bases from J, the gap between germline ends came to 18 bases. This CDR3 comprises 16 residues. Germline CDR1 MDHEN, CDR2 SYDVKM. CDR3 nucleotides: TGTGCCAGCAGTATTATCGCGGGGCGAGTACAAGAGACCCAGTACTTC. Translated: CASSIIAGRVQETQYF.

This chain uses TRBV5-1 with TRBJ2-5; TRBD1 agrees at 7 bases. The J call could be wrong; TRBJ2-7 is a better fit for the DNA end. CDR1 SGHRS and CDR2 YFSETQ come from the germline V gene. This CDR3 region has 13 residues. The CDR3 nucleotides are TGCGCCAGCAGACGACAGGGTACCTACGAGCAGTACTTC. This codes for CASRRQGTYEQYF.